This record covers a single T cell receptor beta chain. This specimen comes from a study of blood T cell repertoires in COVID-19. Looking at the study overall: Samples representing acute and convalescent COVID-19 were sourced from the United States, Italy and Spain. T cells, B-cell-depleted T cells, or PBMCs supplied cDNA or gDNA.

Source study methods: Using reference gene primer amplification, nucleated cell counts were estimated. TCRdb's table, derived via immunoSEQ multiplex PCR, lists solely in-frame clones and lacks some. That table gives V, J and clone size, and the DNA gave D and trimming. This sample has 120,000 to 150,000 clones; 75% to 90% occur once, and the top ten carry 10%. Per the germline V gene, CDR1 is KGHDR and CDR2 is SFDVKD. J was trimmed by 7 bases and V by 5 bases; bases with no gene match: 13. The CDR3 covers 18 residues. Input material: peripheral blood. The rearrangement uses TRBV24-1 and TRBJ2-1; 13 bases fit TRBD2. The clonotype comes from a man aged 60-69 years with active or convalescent COVID-19. CDR3 region: CATSAQGLAGATGNEQFF. The CDR3 DNA reads TGTGCCACCAGTGCCCAAGGACTAGCGGGAGCCACCGGAAATGAGCAGTTCTTC.